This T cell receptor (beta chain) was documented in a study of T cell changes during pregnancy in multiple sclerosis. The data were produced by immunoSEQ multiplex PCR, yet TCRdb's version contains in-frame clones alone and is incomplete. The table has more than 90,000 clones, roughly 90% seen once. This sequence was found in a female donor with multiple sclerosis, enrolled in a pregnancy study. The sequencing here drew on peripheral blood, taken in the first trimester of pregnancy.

The CDR3 sequence is CASSPIIQGPGNTIYF. For the CDR3, the DNA is TGTGCCAGCAGCCCCATCATTCAGGGCCCTGGAAACACCATATATTTT. This chain joins TRBV5-6 and TRBJ1-3; D possibly corresponds to TRBD1 (5 bases). Germline CDR1 SGHDT, CDR2 YYEEEE. V lost 4 bases to trimming and J lost 2 bases, with 16 bases between them. The CDR3 covers 16 residues.